These 5 T cell receptor beta chains originate from one sample sequenced in a study of T cell repertoires in cytomegalovirus infection. These receptors have no known antigen. TCRdb reprocessed the reads via MiXCR and lists one record per CDR3 protein. The sample shows some 920,000 distinct CDR3 sequences, approximately 31% of them seen only once. Source: cultured CD8+ T cells from PBMCs, taken from culture after CMV antigen stimulation. The receptors derive from a human donor in good health (CMV status not recorded). Some clones in this sample may be carry-over from other donors' samples.

This clonotype was observed a handful of times. The CDR3 bases are TGTGCCAGTAGTGCTCATCCTGCCCCAGATACGCAGTATTTT. Amino acids: CASSAHPAPDTQYF. The chain carries TRBV19 and TRBJ2-3; D is unresolved. Germline assignment: CDR1 LNHDA and CDR2 SQIVND (reference sequence). The germline V and J ends were trimmed by 5 bases and 4 bases, with 13 bases remaining between them. The CDR3 has 14 amino acids.

This clonotype came up once. V gene TRBV27 combines with J gene TRBJ2-4; TRBD1 aligns across 7 bases. Germline lookup yields CDR1 MNHEY and CDR2 SMNVEV (reference sequence). The CDR3 spans 14 residues. V shed 6 bases and J 3 bases; nucleotides not matched to a gene: 5. The CDR3 sequence: CASSPTGVKNIQYF. In DNA, the CDR3 is TGTGCCAGCAGCCCCACAGGGGTCAAAAACATTCAGTACTTC.

The rearrangement uses TRBV27 and TRBJ1-5, with D possibly matching TRBD1 (6 bases). The CDR3 runs to 15 residues. The ends were cut back, 2 bases at V and 2 bases at J, with 10 bases in the middle. Germline V gene sequence: CDR1 MNHEY, CDR2 SMNVEV (reference sequence). CDR3 sequence reads: CASSLKGEGNQPQHF. The CDR3 DNA is TGTGCCAGCAGTTTAAAGGGGGAGGGCAATCAGCCCCAGCATTTT.

The CDR3 nucleotides are TGTGCCAGCAGATTAGACAGGGGGCAGTTCTTC. This sequence encodes CASRLDRGQFF. The chain recombines TRBV2 with TRBJ2-1; 8 nucleotides align to TRBD1. With 6 bases clipped from V and 12 bases from J, the junction kept 4 bases outside the gene matches. This CDR3 is built from 11 residues. Germline V gives CDR1 SNHLY, CDR2 FYNNEI.

This clonotype was observed a few times. V usage is TRBV9 and J usage is TRBJ1-2, with TRBD1 matching over 10 bases. Trimming took 3 bases from V and 4 from J; bases not matched to a gene: 9. The germline V gene has CDR1 SGDLS and CDR2 YYNGEE. The CDR3 sequence is 16 residues long. CDR3 sequence (DNA): TGTGCCAGCAGCGGTAAAGGTGGGGACAGGGGCTATGGCTACACCTTC. Residues: CASSGKGGDRGYGYTF.